This T cell receptor beta chain was sequenced for a study of human T cells and chemical hapten exposure. Time point: healthy volunteer bleed at 2 weeks. The total RNA was obtained from whole blood that was not fractionated. This clonotype was counted between two and nine times. As the library was built, unique molecular identifiers were attached to individual cDNA molecules. TCRdb used MiXCR to reprocess the RACE reads, holding one entry per CDR3 protein. The data contain about 130,000 distinct CDR3 sequences, approximately 9% of them seen just once; the ten biggest clones take up around 1.7%. The TCR was taken from a male donor in good health. Some clones in this sample may be carry-over from other donors' samples. Sequenced: whole blood.

CDR3 loop: CASSLVKGAKETQYF. The DNA of the CDR3 is TGTGCCAGCAGTTTAGTCAAGGGGGCGAAAGAGACCCAGTACTTC. The chain carries TRBV27 and TRBJ2-5; 7 bases align to TRBD1. This CDR3 has 15 amino acids. Germline assignment: CDR1 MNHEY and CDR2 SMNVEV (reference sequence). V shed 2 bases and J 3 bases; nucleotides not matched to a gene: 6.